This T cell receptor (beta chain) was captured by sequencing in a study of neurological immune-mediated disorders. Study conclusions and caveats: CDR3 amino acid sequences of expanded clones were not shared across subjects, a result suggesting private repertoires in all groups.

CDR1 is SGHRS and CDR2 is YFSETQ in the germline V gene. CDR3 length: 15 amino acids. The sample's time point: longitudinal time-point 1 (baseline). In Maryland, USA, blood bank volunteers were the healthy controls. Synthesis of cDNA was performed by 5'RACE using 10-nucleotide random UMIs. TCRdb passed the 5' RACE reads through MiXCR, listing each CDR3 protein once. The table records about 71,000 distinct CDR3 sequences, approximately 10% of them present only once. This clonotype was recorded at least ten times. What it recognizes is unknown. One end of the junction varies from germline; a read error may be responsible.

Sequenced sample: PBMCs. The rearrangement uses TRBV5-1 and TRBJ2-1, with 11 bases fitting TRBD2. The clonotype was recovered from a young man in good health. CDR3 in DNA: TGCGCCAGCCGCTTGGCGTTAGCGGGAGGGAATGAGCAGTTCTTC. Translation: CASRLALAGGNEQFF.